This TCR beta chain emerged from a study of cytomegalovirus exposure and HLA in healthy donors. Study-wide points: Likely technical artifact: a cluster of highly shared sequence variants. Reports showed the classifier diagnosing cytomegalovirus status with high specificity and sensitivity. HLA-A and HLA-B allele assignments for most subjects were reportedly predicted accurately using TCR beta sequences.

PCR used 60 Vbeta primers and 13 Jbeta primers. Sequencing used immunoSEQ multiplex PCR; TCRdb keeps in-frame clones, though not all of them. This table holds about 55,000 clones, about 80% found once. The germline CDR1 and CDR2 sequences are SGHNT and YENEEA. This CDR3 is 14 amino acids long. Trimming took 5 bases from V and 6 from J, leaving 17 bases between them. As concerns this clone: Its antigen is unknown.

The TCR was taken from a female donor in good health and CMV-seronegative. The chain has TRBV11-3 and TRBJ2-7; maybe TRBD2 (5 bases). Sequences were obtained from PBMCs. CDR3 sequence reads: CASSADSWRSEQYF. CDR3 sequence (DNA): TGTGCCAGCAGCGCTGATTCGTGGAGGTCCGAGCAGTACTTC.